These 29 T cell receptor beta chains were sequenced from one sample in a study of blood T cell repertoires in COVID-19. The table came from immunoSEQ multiplex PCR; TCRdb's copy has only in-frame clones and leaves some out. The sample lists 250,000 to 300,000 clones; roughly 90% were seen once. The specimen was peripheral blood. Receptors originate from a woman aged 55-75 years with acute or convalescent COVID-19.

J is TRBJ2-7 and V is TRBV7-3; 7 bases match TRBD1. The junction had 8 bases not matched to a gene; V was cut back by 0 bases and J by 0 bases. Germline V gene sequence: CDR1 SGHTA, CDR2 FQGTGA. CDR3 length: 17 amino acids. The CDR3 sequence: CASSLTRVRGSSYEQYF. Written as DNA, the CDR3 is TGTGCCAGCAGCTTAACCCGTGTCAGGGGGTCCTCCTACGAGCAGTACTTC.

The chain carries TRBV28 and TRBJ1-5; D gene unclear. Germline assignment: CDR1 MDHEN and CDR2 SYDVKM. The CDR3 extends over 15 amino acids. V lost 7 bases to trimming and J lost 0 bases, with 13 bases between them. CDR3: CASIVGGNSNQPQHF. The DNA of the CDR3 is TGTGCCAGCATCGTCGGAGGGAATAGCAATCAGCCCCAGCATTTT.

The chain has TRBV11-2 and TRBJ2-2, with TRBD2 matching 12 bases. With 5 bases clipped from V and 8 bases from J, the junction kept 9 bases outside the gene matches. CDR1 and CDR2 from the germline V gene are SGHAT and FQNNGV. This CDR3 comprises 16 residues. The CDR3 region is CASSATSGGLLGELFF. DNA for the CDR3: TGTGCCAGCAGCGCGACTAGCGGGGGTCTCTTGGGGGAGCTGTTTTTT.

Only one count was recorded for this clone. DNA for the CDR3: TGTGCCAGCAGCGCCCCAGGGGGGCCCGGGGAGCTGTTTTTT. Translating it yields CASSAPGGPGELFF. V is TRBV9 and J is TRBJ2-2; weak D call: TRBD1 (7 bases). Germline CDR1 is SGDLS and CDR2 is YYNGEE. The CDR3 runs 14 residues. Trimming removed 3 bases from V and 6 bases from J, with 12 bases in between.

For the CDR3, the DNA is TGTGCCAGCAGCCCGGGGACTAGCGGGAGGTCAGATACGCAGTATTTT. Its translation: CASSPGTSGRSDTQYF. The chain uses TRBV5-4 and TRBJ2-3; TRBD2 matches at 15 bases. The V segment lost 4 bases and the J segment 4 bases; nucleotides outside the gene matches: 4. The CDR3 length is 16 residues. Germline V gene sequence: CDR1 SGHNT, CDR2 YYREEE (reference sequence).

This rearrangement joins TRBV7-3 to TRBJ1-6, with D hard to call. Germline V gene lookup returns CDR1 SGHTA and CDR2 FQGTGA. V lost 5 bases and J 5 bases, leaving 13 bases between the germline ends. The CDR3 covers 15 residues. The chain's CDR3 is CASSRSSEHNSPLHF. CDR3 sequence (DNA): TGTGCCAGCAGCCGAAGTTCAGAACATAATTCACCCCTCCACTTT.

V is TRBV5-1 and J is TRBJ1-2; 9 nucleotides agree with TRBD1. Germline CDR1 reads SGHRS; CDR2 reads YFSETQ. The trim removed 4 bases at V and 3 bases at J, leaving 7 bases unmatched. The CDR3 runs to 15 residues. For the CDR3, the DNA is TGCGCCAGCAGCGTAACCGGGACAGGGTACTATGGCTACACCTTC. Its protein product is CASSVTGTGYYGYTF.

V and J are TRBV12-3 or TRBV12-4 and TRBJ1-4; D is unresolved. V gave up 2 bases and J gave up 8 bases, with 9 bases separating them. The CDR3 consists of 13 residues. The CDR3 DNA follows: TGTGCCAGCAGTTTAAGCTTTCGGGAAAAACTGTTTTTT. It encodes CASSLSFREKLFF.

This clone was observed a handful of times. The rearrangement uses TRBV28 and TRBJ2-2; 10 nucleotides align to TRBD1. After removal of 7 bases from V and 5 bases from J, the junction contained 13 bases not matched to a gene. Germline CDR1 is MDHEN and CDR2 is SYDVKM. The length of the CDR3 is 17 residues. CDR3 DNA: TGTGCCAGCACCCCGTCCCCGGGACAGGGGACAACCGGGGAGCTGTTTTTT. The encoded protein is CASTPSPGQGTTGELFF.

This chain links TRBV28 with TRBJ1-3, with a possible D match to TRBD1 (5 bases). With 2 bases removed from V and 3 bases from J, the gap between germline ends came to 14 bases. The CDR3 consists of 16 residues. Germline CDR1 and CDR2: MDHEN and SYDVKM. The CDR3, as DNA: TGTGCCAGCAGTTTACCCGGGGGAGTTGTTGGAAACACCATATATTTT. Encoded protein: CASSLPGGVVGNTIYF.

V and J are TRBV7-9 and TRBJ2-7; no firm D call. Trimming took off 8 bases at V and 3 bases at J, with 11 bases between the two ends. Looked up from germline, CDR1 is SEHNR and CDR2 is FQNEAQ (reference sequence). The CDR3 loop spans 12 amino acids. The CDR3 loop is CASRRNDYEQYF. Here the CDR3 DNA reads TGTGCCAGCCGGCGGAATGACTACGAGCAGTACTTC.

The CDR3 bases are TGTGCCAGCAGCCTCCAGGGGTTAACGAACACTGAAGCTTTCTTT. This translates into CASSLQGLTNTEAFF. V and J are TRBV27 and TRBJ1-1; D perhaps matches TRBD1 (6 bases). V was trimmed by 6 bases and J by 1 base, leaving 15 bases between them. Germline CDR1 reads MNHEY; CDR2 reads SMNVEV (reference sequence). The CDR3 totals 15 residues.

The rearrangement links TRBV24-1 to TRBJ2-7, with D uncertain. This CDR3 region has 11 residues. V was pared by 10 bases and J by 4 bases, with 10 bases between. Looked up from germline, CDR1 is KGHDR and CDR2 is SFDVKD. The CDR3 region has the DNA TGTGCCACGAGGCCGCATTACGAGCAGTACTTC. Translated: CATRPHYEQYF.

As concerns this clone: This sample also contains other DNA sequences that code for the same CDR3. This rearrangement joins TRBV5-1 to TRBJ1-1; tentative D call: TRBD1 (5 bases). The germline V and J ends were trimmed by 4 bases and 1 base, with 11 bases remaining between them. Germline CDR1 is SGHRS and CDR2 is YFSETQ. This CDR3 spans 14 amino acids. The chain's CDR3 is CASSPTVGNTEAFF. CDR3 DNA: TGCGCCAGCAGCCCGACAGTCGGGAACACTGAAGCTTTCTTT.

In nucleotides, the CDR3 is TGTGCCAGCAGCCATTCAGGGGAAAAACTGTTTTTT. This gives the protein CASSHSGEKLFF. The rearrangement joins TRBV9 to TRBJ1-4; possibly TRBD1 for D (5 bases). This CDR3 is 12 amino acids long. CDR1 and CDR2 (germline): SGDLS, YYNGEE. V was clipped by 4 bases and J by 8 bases, with 9 bases between them. Full variable domain (rest looked up from reference TRBV9 and TRBJ1-4): DSGVTQTPKHLITATGQRVTLRCSPRSGDLSVYWYQQSLDQGLQFLIQYYNGEERAKGNILERFSAQQFPDLHSELNLSSLELGDSALYFCASSHSGEKLFFGSGTQLSVL.

This chain connects TRBV5-1 to TRBJ1-2; 7 bases are a match to TRBD1. From germline, CDR1 is SGHRS and CDR2 YFSETQ. The CDR3 has 14 amino acids. Losses at the gene ends were 2 bases for V and 4 bases for J; bases not matched to a gene: 5. The CDR3 region is CASSLDRASYGYTF. For the CDR3, the DNA is TGCGCCAGCAGCTTAGACAGGGCCAGCTATGGCTACACCTTC.

This rearrangement joins TRBV4-2 to TRBJ1-2, with D maybe TRBD1 (5 bases). The CDR3 totals 14 residues. V lost 0 bases to trimming and J lost 4 bases, with 9 bases between them. Per the germline V gene, CDR1 is LGHNA and CDR2 is YNFKEQ. CDR3 nucleotides: TGTGCCAGCAGCCAAGATCTGGGGGGCTATGGCTACACCTTC. Protein sequence: CASSQDLGGYGYTF.

This chain uses TRBV18 with TRBJ1-4, with 8 bases matching TRBD1. The CDR3 runs to 18 residues. Germline V gene data show CDR1 as KGHSH and CDR2 as LQKENI. V lost 3 bases and J lost 4; bases outside the gene matches: 13. CDR3 loop: CASSPQGAVGRSNEKLFF. The CDR3 DNA reads TGTGCCAGCTCACCCCAGGGGGCCGTGGGGAGGAGTAATGAAAAACTGTTTTTT.

The V and J genes are TRBV28 and TRBJ2-7; 7 bases fit TRBD1. The germline CDR1 and CDR2 sequences are MDHEN and SYDVKM. After removal of 10 bases from V and 4 bases from J, the junction contained 7 bases not matched to a gene. The CDR3 is 12 amino acids. The CDR3 sequence is CANGTVPYEQYF. CDR3 DNA: TGTGCCAACGGGACAGTACCTTACGAGCAGTACTTC.

For this clone: The same CDR3 also results from other DNA sequences found in this sample. This chain links TRBV27 with TRBJ1-5; 11 bases are shared with TRBD1. This CDR3 region has 15 residues. The germline CDR1 and CDR2 sequences are MNHEY and SMNVEV (reference sequence). The trim removed 2 bases at V and 4 bases at J, leaving 1 base unmatched. CDR3 residues: CASSLGTGGNQPQHF. CDR3 sequence (DNA): TGTGCCAGCAGTTTAGGGACAGGGGGAAATCAGCCCCAGCATTTT.

The J gene is TRBJ1-5, the V gene TRBV7-2; no firm D call. The V gene lost 0 bases and the J gene lost 1 base, with 13 bases spanning the gap. The CDR3 spans 17 residues. Germline V gene sequence: CDR1 SGHTA, CDR2 FQGNSA. CDR3 sequence (DNA): TGTGCCAGCAGCTTAGCGCAGCGGGGTCAGAGCAATCAGCCCCAGCATTTT. Its translation is CASSLAQRGQSNQPQHF.

The chain uses TRBV19 and TRBJ1-5; 7 bases line up with TRBD1. CDR1 is LNHDA, CDR2 SQIVND, per germline (reference sequence). The CDR3 is made up of 14 amino acids. J was trimmed by 5 bases and V by 7 bases; bases with no gene match: 8. Here the CDR3 reads CASMFRTGHQPQHF. For the CDR3, the DNA is TGTGCCAGTATGTTCAGGACAGGCCATCAGCCCCAGCATTTT.

This clone turned up a few times. The rearrangement uses TRBV10-2 and TRBJ2-7; TRBD2 aligns across 9 bases. The CDR3 length is 15 residues. Germline trimming cut 4 bases from V and 5 bases from J; bases unmatched to any gene: 9. Germline V lookup: CDR1 WSHSY, CDR2 SAAADI. Written as DNA, the CDR3 is TGCGCCAGCAGTGGCCGGCGGGGGGGCGGTGACGAGCAGTACTTC. Translation: CASSGRRGGGDEQYF.

This clone was observed once. This chain links TRBV7-2 with TRBJ1-5, with 8 bases aligning to TRBD1. J gave up 2 bases and V 5 bases, and 11 bases lay outside the gene matches. Germline V CDR1 and CDR2: SGHTA, FQGNSA. The CDR3 contains 17 residues. In nucleotides, the CDR3 is TGTGCCAGCAGCCTATTCCCAGGGGGCGCGGGCAATCAGCCCCAGCATTTT. Translated: CASSLFPGGAGNQPQHF.

J is TRBJ1-2 and V is TRBV6-1, with 10 bases identical to TRBD1. Per the germline V gene, CDR1 is MNHNS and CDR2 is SASEGT. Losses at the gene ends were 3 bases for V and 1 base for J; bases not matched to a gene: 2. This CDR3 has 15 amino acids. CDR3 bases: TGTGCCAGCAGTGACCGGGACAGGGGTAACTATGGCTACACCTTC. It specifies CASSDRDRGNYGYTF.

The chain recombines TRBV25-1 with TRBJ2-7, with 10 bases aligning to TRBD1. Per germline, CDR1 MGHDK and CDR2 SYGVNS. The V segment lost 6 bases and the J segment 0 bases; nucleotides outside the gene matches: 2. This CDR3 contains 14 residues. CDR3: CASSGTGDSYEQYF. In nucleotides, the CDR3 is TGTGCCAGCAGCGGGACAGGGGACTCCTACGAGCAGTACTTC.

The chain carries TRBV4-2 and TRBJ2-7, with D possibly TRBD2 on 7 matching bases. V was trimmed by 2 bases and J by 5 bases, leaving 16 bases between them. Germline values: CDR1 LGHNA, CDR2 YNFKEQ. CDR3 length: 15 amino acids. The CDR3 DNA reads TGTGCCAGCAGCCAACTCGGGGGGCAGTATAACGAGCAGTACTTC. As protein: CASSQLGGQYNEQYF.

The chain links TRBV7-2 to TRBJ1-5, with D perhaps TRBD1 (5 bases). CDR3 size: 14 residues. Germline-derived CDR1 and CDR2 are SGHTA and FQGNSA. Trimming removed 2 bases at V and 3 bases at J, with 8 bases between. The chain's CDR3 is CASSLSRDNQPQHF. CDR3 coding DNA: TGTGCCAGCAGCTTAAGCAGGGACAATCAGCCCCAGCATTTT.

The J gene is TRBJ2-1, the V gene TRBV23-1; 10 nucleotides agree with TRBD1. TRBV23-1 is placed among ORFs of uncertain function. This CDR3 has 17 amino acids. After removal of 0 bases from V and 7 bases from J, the junction contained 9 bases not matched to a gene. The DNA for the CDR3 is TGCGCCAGCAGTCAATCGAAAGCGACAGGGGGCAAGAATGAGCAGTTCTTC. Its translation: CASSQSKATGGKNEQFF.